This TCR beta chain was found in a study of cytomegalovirus exposure and HLA in healthy donors. The germline V gene has CDR1 LGHNA and CDR2 YNFKEQ. The ends lost 4 bases at V and 6 bases at J; junction bases unmatched: 5. CDR3 size: 13 residues. 60 Vbeta and 13 Jbeta primers were used in PCR. Original processing notes: Later, about 80 million unique TCR beta chains were counted in an analysis, and 8.5 million to 13 million of them were shared. The repertoire was sequenced with immunoSEQ multiplex PCR; TCRdb's copy has only in-frame clones and lacks some. Clone size and V and J calls were adopted from that table, with D and trimming inferred from the DNA. The sample has under 130,000 clones, less than 80% seen once. Concerning this clone itself: Antigen specificity is unknown.

Broader study findings: Investigators reported around 150 TCR beta chains as tied to cytomegalovirus. Within an earlier analysis, most TCR beta V segments proved productive either about 90% or about 30% of the time.

The chain couples TRBV4-2 to TRBJ1-2, with 7 bases matching TRBD1. This TCR was recovered from a man aged 30 to 45 in good health and CMV-seropositive. Sequences were obtained from PBMCs. CDR3 nucleotides: TGTGCCAGCAGCCCAGGGACAGTAGATGGCTACACCTTC. Encoded protein: CASSPGTVDGYTF.